This T cell receptor beta chain derives from a study of a mutant IDH1 vaccine in newly diagnosed glioma. V lost 4 bases to trimming and J lost 2 bases, with 12 bases between them. The length of the CDR3 is 14 residues. Germline V gene sequence: CDR1 LGHNA, CDR2 YSLEER. Remarks on this clone: No antigen is known for it.

Whole-study findings and limits: Changes in top peripheral clonotypes did not appear linked to pseudoprogression.

Assay used: immunoSEQ multiplex PCR; TCRdb lists only in-frame clones, some missing. This sample has just over 65,000 clones; nearly 85% occur once, and the top ten carry less than 15%. Specified time point: week 23, last vaccination. The vaccine gave 300 ug of a 20-mer mutant IDH1 peptide subcutaneously per dose. The origin of this receptor is a man between 18 and 29 years old with glioma. V is TRBV4-3 and J is TRBJ2-7, with D possibly matching TRBD2 (7 bases). Here the sequenced sample was PBMCs, taken from a glioma patient whose treatment included an IDH1 peptide vaccine. CDR3 protein: CASSPGGRAYEQYF. The CDR3 region has the DNA TGCGCCAGCAGCCCGGGGGGCCGAGCCTACGAGCAGTACTTC.